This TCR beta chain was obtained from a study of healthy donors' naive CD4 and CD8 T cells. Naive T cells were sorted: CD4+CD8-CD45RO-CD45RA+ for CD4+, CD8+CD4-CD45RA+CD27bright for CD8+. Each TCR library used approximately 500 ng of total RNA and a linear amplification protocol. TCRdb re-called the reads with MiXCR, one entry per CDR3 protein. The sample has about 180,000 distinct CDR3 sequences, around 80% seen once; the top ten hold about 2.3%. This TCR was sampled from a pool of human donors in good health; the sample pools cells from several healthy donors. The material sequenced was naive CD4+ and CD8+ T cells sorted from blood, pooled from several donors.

CDR3 loop: CASSFRDTSYEQYF. CDR3 DNA: TGTGCCAGCAGTTTCCGGGACACCTCCTACGAGCAGTACTTC. The chain carries TRBV28 and TRBJ2-7, with D possibly being TRBD1 (6 bases). Trimming took off 3 bases at V and 0 bases at J, with 9 bases between the two ends. The CDR3 is 14 amino acids. Germline CDR1 reads MDHEN; CDR2 reads SYDVKM.